The next 31 T cell receptor beta chains were all read from a single sample in a study of early stage breast cancer tumors. The assay was immunoSEQ multiplex PCR, and TCRdb's table has in-frame clones only and misses some. Of about 34,000 clones listed, roughly 77% are singletons. Sample: breast tumor tissue. These TCRs come from a person between 30 and 45 years old with breast cancer.

DNA of the CDR3: TGCGCCAGCAGCTTGGAGTCCTCAGGGCTCGGGCTCTACAATGAGCAGTTCTTC. Its translation is CASSLESSGLGLYNEQFF. This chain links TRBV5-1 with TRBJ2-1; possible D gene TRBD1, 5 bases. With 0 bases removed from V and 3 bases from J, the gap between germline ends came to 19 bases. Germline CDR1 reads SGHRS; CDR2 reads YFSETQ. The CDR3 totals 18 residues.

This chain connects TRBV5-1 to TRBJ2-3; 7 positions match TRBD2. V was pared by 0 bases and J by 4 bases, with 8 bases of the junction left unmatched. The CDR3 runs to 16 residues. Germline V gene data show CDR1 as SGHRS and CDR2 as YFSETQ. The CDR3 coding sequence is TGCGCCAGCAGCTTGGGTCTGGCGGGAGACTCAGATACGCAGTATTTT. Its protein is CASSLGLAGDSDTQYF.

The chain combines TRBV7-6 with TRBJ1-1; no reliable D call. Trimming stripped 2 bases from V and 1 base from J, with 11 bases between. This CDR3 spans 15 amino acids. CDR1 is SGHVS, CDR2 FNYEAQ, per germline. The CDR3 bases are TGTGCCAGCAGCTTAAACAACAGACCGAACACTGAAGCTTTCTTT. Residues: CASSLNNRPNTEAFF. The entire variable domain, with the rest obtained from reference TRBV7-6 and TRBJ1-1, is as follows: GAGVSQSPRYKVTKRGQDVALRCDPISGHVSLYWYRQALGQGPEFLTYFNYEAQQDKSGLPNDRFSAERPEGSISTLTIQRTEQRDSAMYRCASSLNNRPNTEAFFGQGTRLTVV.

The chain links TRBV30 to TRBJ2-7; TRBD2 matches 9 bases. Germline CDR1 reads GTSNPN; CDR2 reads SVGIG (reference sequence). The junction had 12 bases not matched to a gene; V was cut back by 6 bases and J by 3 bases. This CDR3 contains 15 residues. CDR3 bases: TGTGCCTGTTCTACCTGGGGAGCGGGAGGCTACGAGCAGTACTTC. This translates into CACSTWGAGGYEQYF.

The chain couples TRBV7-2 to TRBJ2-5; tentatively, D is TRBD2 (5 bases). The CDR3 is 15 amino acids. CDR1 SGHTA and CDR2 FQGNSA come from the germline V gene. Between the trimmed V and J ends, which lost 2 bases and 7 bases, there was a span of 17 bases. In DNA form, the CDR3 reads TGTGCCAGCAGCTTATTTTCGGCAGGCGGAGGGACCCAGTACTTC. It codes for CASSLFSAGGGTQYF. The complete variable domain, with remaining parts taken from reference TRBV7-2 and TRBJ2-5, reads GAGVSQSPSNKVTEKGKDVELRCDPISGHTALYWYRQSLGQGLEFLIYFQGNSAPDKSGLPSDRFSAERTGGSVSTLTIQRTQQEDSAVYLCASSLFSAGGGTQYFGPGTRLLVL.

V usage is TRBV20-1 and J usage is TRBJ1-1; D is undetermined. V dropped 6 bases and J dropped 10 bases, with 15 bases sitting between them. Germline V gene lookup returns CDR1 DFQATT and CDR2 SNEGSKA (reference sequence). This CDR3 contains 11 residues. CDR3: CSAPRSRLAFF. The DNA for the CDR3 is TGCAGTGCCCCCAGGTCCAGGCTAGCTTTCTTT.

This sequence joins TRBV4-1 and TRBJ2-1; TRBD1 matches at 10 bases. Germline lookup yields CDR1 MGHRA and CDR2 YSYEKL. V shed 5 bases, J shed 7 bases, and the junction held 8 bases outside the gene matches. CDR3 size: 15 residues. The CDR3 region is CASSFRDRGNNEQFF. The CDR3 DNA sequence: TGCGCCAGCAGCTTCCGGGACAGGGGAAATAATGAGCAGTTCTTC.

This clone has only a few counts. The chain employs TRBV9 and TRBJ1-5; 7 bases are shared with TRBD1. The V segment lost 4 bases and the J segment 3 bases; nucleotides outside the gene matches: 4. From germline, CDR1 is SGDLS and CDR2 YYNGEE. The length of the CDR3 is 14 residues. As DNA, the CDR3 is TGTGCCAGCAGCAGGGACAGCGTCAATCAGCCCCAGCATTTT. Translating gives CASSRDSVNQPQHF.

Regarding this clone: Other DNA sequences in this sample translate to the same CDR3. The chain combines TRBV7-2 with TRBJ2-1; TRBD2 matches 9 bases. V was clipped by 5 bases and J by 2 bases; unmatched bases: 4. CDR3 size: 15 residues. Per germline, CDR1 SGHTA and CDR2 FQGNSA. The CDR3 region is CASSLTSGPYNEQFF. In nucleotides, the CDR3 is TGTGCCAGCAGCCTGACTAGCGGTCCCTACAATGAGCAGTTCTTC.

The chain links TRBV7-2 to TRBJ2-5; 10 bases agree with TRBD1. The CDR3 loop spans 15 amino acids. Germline V lookup: CDR1 SGHTA, CDR2 FQGNSA. V dropped 3 bases and J dropped 5; count of bases not matched to a gene: 6. The CDR3 loop reads CASSFQTGGGETQYF. Written as DNA, the CDR3 is TGTGCCAGCAGCTTTCAGACAGGGGGCGGGGAGACCCAGTACTTC.

This chain joins TRBV27 and TRBJ2-5; 12 bases are a match to TRBD2. V shed 7 bases, J shed 0 bases, and the junction held 3 bases outside the gene matches. The germline V gene has CDR1 MNHEY and CDR2 SMNVEV (reference sequence). This CDR3 has 15 residues. This CDR3 is CASTGLAGNQETQYF. The CDR3 DNA reads as TGTGCCAGCACCGGACTAGCGGGGAACCAAGAGACCCAGTACTTC.

In its sample, this clone was seen once. CDR3 region: CASSLAGRRTGITDTQYF. DNA for the CDR3: TGCGCCAGCAGCTTGGCCGGTCGTCGGACAGGGATCACAGATACGCAGTATTTT. The V gene is TRBV5-1, the J gene TRBJ2-3, with 8 bases matching TRBD1. V shed 0 bases, J shed 2 bases, and the junction held 11 bases outside the gene matches. The CDR3 contains 18 residues. The germline V gene has CDR1 SGHRS and CDR2 YFSETQ.

The chain links TRBV29-1 to TRBJ1-4; D might be TRBD1 (6 bases). The CDR3 length is 15 residues. Trimming pared 2 bases from V and 2 bases from J, leaving 12 bases between. Germline-derived CDR1 and CDR2 are SQVTM and ANQGSEA. This CDR3 is CSVEMGGGTNEKLFF. CDR3 coding DNA: TGCAGCGTTGAAATGGGGGGGGGCACTAATGAAAAACTGTTTTTT.

The CDR3 DNA sequence: TGTGCCAGCAGACTTACTAGCGGGAGTTCTGACGAGCAGTACTTC. Translated, it gives CASRLTSGSSDEQYF. V is TRBV6-5 and J is TRBJ2-7, with 11 bases matching TRBD2. Per the germline V gene, CDR1 is MNHEY and CDR2 is SVGAGI. The CDR3 runs 15 residues. V was pared by 6 bases and J by 5 bases, with 9 bases of the junction left unmatched.

In DNA, the CDR3 is TGTGCCAGTAGTCAACCACCTAGCGGGGGAAACAATGAGCAGTTCTTC. Its protein is CASSQPPSGGNNEQFF. The chain recombines TRBV19 with TRBJ2-1, with 10 bases identical to TRBD2. CDR3 length equals 16 residues. Germline loops: CDR1 LNHDA, CDR2 SQIVND (reference sequence). Germline trimming cut 5 bases from V and 5 bases from J; bases unmatched to any gene: 9.

This clone was seen only once. V and J are TRBV4-1 and TRBJ1-4, with 8 bases lining up with TRBD1. The CDR3 runs to 15 residues. Trimming removed 2 bases from V and 10 bases from J; junction bases left unmatched: 9. CDR1 and CDR2 (germline): MGHRA, YSYEKL. CDR3 nucleotide sequence: TGCGCCAGCAGCCAATTAGGACAGGGAGGAGCAAAACTGTTTTTT. Amino acid sequence: CASSQLGQGGAKLFF.

V gene TRBV7-2 combines with J gene TRBJ2-1; D uncertain. Per the germline V gene, CDR1 is SGHTA and CDR2 is FQGNSA. V lost 1 base and J lost 3, with 7 bases in between. This CDR3 is built from 14 residues. The CDR3 DNA reads as TGTGCCAGCAGCTTAGGGGAAGTCTACAATGAGCAGTTCTTC. Protein sequence: CASSLGEVYNEQFF.

The chain couples TRBV7-9 to TRBJ2-3; weak D call: TRBD1 (5 bases). Germline loops: CDR1 SEHNR, CDR2 FQNEAQ (reference sequence). This CDR3 spans 16 amino acids. With 8 bases removed from V and 0 bases from J, the gap between germline ends came to 18 bases. The DNA for the CDR3 is TGTGCCAGCCCAACCCCAGGGCCGGATAGCACAGATACGCAGTATTTT. Its translation is CASPTPGPDSTDTQYF.

The table lists this clone with a few counts. The chain is built from TRBV28 and TRBJ2-7, with a tentative D call TRBD1 (7 bases). Trimming left V 2 bases short and J 2 bases short, with 16 bases between. CDR3 length: 16 residues. CDR1 MDHEN and CDR2 SYDVKM come from the germline V gene. The CDR3 spells CASSLSAGQRPYEQYF. As DNA, the CDR3 is TGTGCCAGCAGTTTAAGTGCGGGACAGAGACCCTACGAGCAGTACTTC.

V is TRBV21-1 and J is TRBJ1-3; the tabulated D call, TRBD1, remains unverified against the DNA. TRBV21-1 is a pseudogene locus. This CDR3 comprises 16 residues. This chain's CDR3 is CASSDPDSDSGNTIYF. CDR3 nucleotides: TGTGCCAGCAGCGACCCCGACAGCGACTCTGGAAACACCATATATTTT.

This clone is classed as large. The V and J genes are TRBV4-1 and TRBJ2-7; TRBD2 agrees at 9 bases. V lost 1 base to trimming and J lost 5 bases; unmatched junction nucleotides: 9. The length of the CDR3 is 16 residues. From germline, CDR1 is MGHRA and CDR2 YSYEKL. The CDR3 DNA sequence: TGCGCCAGCAGCCAAGTCGCGCGGCGGGAGGGGAACGAGCAGTACTTC. It specifies CASSQVARREGNEQYF.

This clone appeared a few times. The rearrangement joins TRBV7-2 to TRBJ2-7; TRBD1 is a possible D gene (5 bases). This CDR3 has 14 residues. V was trimmed by 0 bases and J by 4 bases, leaving 10 bases between them. Germline V gene sequence: CDR1 SGHTA, CDR2 FQGNSA. CDR3: CASSLAARGYEQYF. CDR3 DNA: TGTGCCAGCAGCTTAGCGGCTAGGGGTTACGAGCAGTACTTC.

This clone was seen more than once but under ten times. The chain has TRBV9 and TRBJ1-5; D is perhaps TRBD1 (5 bases). CDR1 is SGDLS, CDR2 YYNGEE, per germline. The CDR3 sequence is 14 residues long. The V gene lost 0 bases and the J gene lost 5 bases, with 9 bases spanning the gap. DNA for the CDR3: TGTGCCAGCAGCGTAGCCCTAGGGGATCAGCCCCAGCATTTT. It encodes CASSVALGDQPQHF.

V and J are TRBV4-1 and TRBJ2-1; D unresolved. CDR1 is MGHRA and CDR2 is YSYEKL in the germline V gene. Trimming cost V 4 bases and J 3 bases, with 13 bases left between them. The CDR3 runs 15 residues. This CDR3 is CASSLGWKIYNEQFF. The CDR3 nucleotides are TGCGCCAGCAGCCTCGGTTGGAAAATCTACAATGAGCAGTTCTTC.

The chain recombines TRBV5-1 with TRBJ1-3; no firm D call. Germline V gene data show CDR1 as SGHRS and CDR2 as YFSETQ. Trimming pared 2 bases from V and 0 bases from J, leaving 9 bases between. This CDR3 has 15 residues. Here the CDR3 DNA reads TGCGCCAGCAGCTTATCAAGGGACTCTGGAAACACCATATATTTT. Translated: CASSLSRDSGNTIYF.

V and J are TRBV4-1 and TRBJ2-6, with 10 bases lining up with TRBD2. V gave up 0 bases and J gave up 2 bases; unmatched junction bases: 7. The CDR3 covers 19 residues. Germline V CDR1 and CDR2: MGHRA, YSYEKL. CDR3 sequence (DNA): TGCGCCAGCAGCCAAGATTGGCTAGCGGGAGAAGCTGGGGCCAACGTCCTGACTTTC. As protein: CASSQDWLAGEAGANVLTF.

V is TRBV6-5 and J is TRBJ2-5; TRBD1 is a possible D gene (6 bases). CDR1 and CDR2 from the germline V gene are MNHEY and SVGAGI. The CDR3 is 16 amino acids. Trimming left V 2 bases short and J 1 base short, with 14 bases between. The CDR3 loop is CASSYRAGQIQETQYF. The CDR3 bases are TGTGCCAGCAGTTACCGCGCCGGACAGATCCAAGAGACCCAGTACTTC.

This sequence joins TRBV29-1 and TRBJ2-1; unclear D gene. The ends were cut back, 5 bases at V and 7 bases at J, with 12 bases in the middle. CDR3 length: 12 amino acids. CDR1 is SQVTM, CDR2 ANQGSEA, per germline. CDR3 bases: TGCAGCGTTAGTCCCCTCGGAAATGAGCAGTTCTTC. Protein product: CSVSPLGNEQFF.

The chain is built from TRBV2 and TRBJ2-4, with a weak D call TRBD1 (6 bases). The CDR3 length is 20 residues. CDR1 is SNHLY, CDR2 FYNNEI, per germline. The V end was cut by 0 bases, the J end by 1 base, with 22 bases between. The CDR3 reads CASSEALQGPGQRAKNIQYF. The CDR3 DNA is TGTGCCAGCAGTGAAGCGCTTCAGGGGCCGGGCCAACGGGCCAAAAACATTCAGTACTTC.

V usage is TRBV5-1 and J usage is TRBJ2-1; D tentatively reads TRBD1 or TRBD2 (5 bases each). V was shortened by 0 bases and J by 6 bases, with 16 bases between the two germline ends. Germline-derived CDR1 and CDR2 are SGHRS and YFSETQ. This CDR3 region has 16 residues. CDR3: CASSLDGTRASNEQFF. CDR3 bases: TGCGCCAGCAGCTTGGACGGGACCCGGGCCTCCAATGAGCAGTTCTTC.

In this sample, this clone turned up a few times. The chain has TRBV2 and TRBJ2-7; D is undetermined. The V end lost 7 bases, the J end lost 4 bases, and 8 bases lay between the germline ends. Germline V CDR1 and CDR2: SNHLY, FYNNEI. This CDR3 has 11 residues. The CDR3 nucleotides are TGTGCCAGCAAGGTTGAGTACGAGCAGTACTTC. Translation gives CASKVEYEQYF.